The next 17 T cell receptor beta chains were all read from a single sample in a study of graft-versus-host responses after intestinal transplantation (dated by TCRdb to about 2021). Library preparation was by the immunoSEQ multiplex PCR assay. As stored in TCRdb, this immuneACCESS dataset retains in-frame rearrangements with V and J assigned. A fraction of the clones does not appear; measured against another copy, unresolved V genes explain less than half of the discrepancy, and the remainder lacks a known reason. Recorded for this sample are 10,000 to 15,000 clones; 93% of them occurred a single time. The ten largest clones take up around 4.4% of the sample. The sequencing used PBMCs, collected roughly 1,000 days after intestinal transplantation. The receptors derive from a human patient who received an intestinal transplant, so some T cells may come from the graft donor.

This clone was seen only once. The chain has TRBV4-2 and TRBJ1-1; D not resolved. With 1 base removed from V and 3 bases from J, the gap between germline ends came to 6 bases. The CDR3 has 13 residues. CDR1 is LGHNA, CDR2 YNFKEQ, per germline. CDR3 loop: CASSQGGYTEAFF. The CDR3 DNA reads TGTGCCAGCAGCCAAGGCGGATACACTGAAGCTTTCTTT.

The CDR3 loop is CATSRGGPETQYF. The CDR3 bases are TGTGCCACCAGCAGAGGGGGACCAGAGACCCAGTACTTC. J is TRBJ2-5 and V is TRBV15, with D perhaps being TRBD1 or TRBD2 (5 bases each). This CDR3 spans 13 amino acids. Germline CDR1 is LNHNV and CDR2 is YYDKDF (reference sequence). The germline V and J ends were trimmed by 1 base and 4 bases, with 7 bases remaining between them.

The chain has TRBV6-5 and TRBJ1-2, with a tentative D call TRBD1 (6 bases). CDR3 length: 13 amino acids. V lost 4 bases and J 4 bases, leaving 10 bases between the germline ends. CDR1 is MNHEY, CDR2 SVGAGI, per germline. The CDR3 nucleotides are TGTGCCAGCAGTTTCAGGGGTGGCTATGGCTACACCTTC. The encoded protein is CASSFRGGYGYTF.

V usage is TRBV10-3 and J usage is TRBJ2-3, with 9 bases that match TRBD1. The V gene's germline CDR1 is ENHRY and CDR2 SYGVKD. The CDR3 is 15 amino acids. The ends lost 7 bases at V and 3 bases at J; junction bases unmatched: 8. CDR3 nucleotide sequence: TGTGCCATCAAGAGGACAGGGGAAGGGACAGATACGCAGTATTTT. This translates into CAIKRTGEGTDTQYF.

The chain couples TRBV5-1 to TRBJ1-5; a weak D match, TRBD1 (6 bases). Trimming cost V 5 bases and J 4 bases, with 25 bases left between them. The CDR3 spans 18 residues. Germline CDR1 SGHRS, CDR2 YFSETQ. The CDR3 coding sequence is TGCGCCAGCAGACCGGCCCCCGGGGCAGGGGCCATAAATCAGCCCCAGCATTTT. This gives the protein CASRPAPGAGAINQPQHF. Full variable domain (rest looked up from reference TRBV5-1 and TRBJ1-5): KAGVTQTPRYLIKTRGQQVTLSCSPISGHRSVSWYQQTPGQGLQFLFEYFSETQRNKGNFPGRFSGRQFSNSRSEMNVSTLELGDSALYLCASRPAPGAGAINQPQHFGDGTRLSIL.

Only one count was recorded for this clone. The gene calls are TRBV6-5 and TRBJ1-2; possibly TRBD1 for D (5 bases). Trimming cost V 5 bases and J 4 bases, with 11 bases left between them. The CDR3 has 13 residues. CDR1 is MNHEY, CDR2 SVGAGI, per germline. CDR3 protein: CASSGGKAYGYTF. The CDR3 coding sequence is TGTGCCAGCAGTGGGGGGAAGGCCTATGGCTACACCTTC.

The chain uses TRBV6-1 and TRBJ2-6, with D uncertain. V dropped 6 bases and J dropped 0 bases, with 6 bases sitting between them. There are 14 residues in the CDR3. In germline, CDR1 is MNHNS, CDR2 SASEGT. The CDR3 region is CASRLLSGANVLTF. CDR3 nucleotide sequence: TGTGCCAGCAGACTCCTCTCTGGGGCCAACGTCCTGACTTTC.

This clone was detected only once. V is TRBV5-1 and J is TRBJ1-1; 10 bases line up with TRBD1. Trimming cost V 0 bases and J 1 base; bases outside gene matches: 0. The CDR3 has 15 amino acids. Per the germline V gene, CDR1 is SGHRS and CDR2 is YFSETQ. CDR3 sequence (DNA): TGCGCCAGCAGCTTGGGGGACAGGGGGAACACTGAAGCTTTCTTT. Translated, it gives CASSLGDRGNTEAFF. The full variable domain, with the rest looked up from reference TRBV5-1 and TRBJ1-1, is KAGVTQTPRYLIKTRGQQVTLSCSPISGHRSVSWYQQTPGQGLQFLFEYFSETQRNKGNFPGRFSGRQFSNSRSEMNVSTLELGDSALYLCASSLGDRGNTEAFFGQGTRLTVV.

The V gene is TRBV10-1, the J gene TRBJ1-1, with 7 positions matching TRBD1. Per germline, CDR1 WNHNN and CDR2 SYGVQD (reference sequence). This CDR3 has 12 amino acids. The V gene end was trimmed by 3 bases and the J gene end by 11 bases; junction bases not matched to a gene: 6. Here the CDR3 reads CASSDPGQMAFF. CDR3 DNA: TGCGCCAGCAGTGACCCGGGACAGATGGCTTTCTTT.

This sequence joins TRBV7-2 and TRBJ1-5; TRBD1 aligns across 8 bases. The germline CDR1 and CDR2 sequences are SGHTA and FQGNSA. The CDR3 is 14 amino acids. Trimming at V came to 5 bases and at J to 2 bases, leaving 2 bases not matched to a gene. The CDR3 reads CASSAGQGNQPQHF. The CDR3 bases are TGTGCCAGCAGCGCGGGACAGGGCAATCAGCCCCAGCATTTT.

This clone was picked up one time. The chain employs TRBV25-1 and TRBJ1-6; no reliable D call. Trimming removed 6 bases at V and 9 bases at J, with 15 bases between. This CDR3 spans 14 amino acids. Germline loops: CDR1 MGHDK, CDR2 SYGVNS. CDR3 residues: CASRADIPGSPLHF. CDR3 in DNA: TGTGCCAGCAGGGCCGACATACCGGGTTCACCCCTCCACTTT. Based on the CDR3 plus reference TRBV25-1 and TRBJ1-6, the full variable domain is EADIYQTPRYLVIGTGKKITLECSQTMGHDKMYWYQQDPGMELHLIHYSYGVNSTEKGDLSSESTVSRIRTEHFPLTLESARPSHTSQYLCASRADIPGSPLHFGNGTRLTVT.

The V gene is TRBV14, the J gene TRBJ1-3; D may be TRBD1 (5 bases). Per germline, CDR1 SGHDN and CDR2 FVKESK. This CDR3 has 13 residues. V was pared by 9 bases and J by 0 bases, with 9 bases between. The CDR3: CASRQSSGNTIYF. The CDR3 nucleotides are TGTGCCAGTCGACAGAGCTCTGGAAACACCATATATTTT.

In this sample, this clone turned up once. This sequence joins TRBV29-1 and TRBJ1-1; no clear D. V was trimmed by 0 bases and J by 9 bases, leaving 11 bases between them. This CDR3 comprises 12 residues. Germline V gene sequence: CDR1 SQVTM, CDR2 ANQGSEA. The CDR3 sequence: CSVEDKTYKAFF. CDR3 DNA sequence: TGCAGCGTTGAAGATAAGACATACAAAGCTTTCTTT. The whole variable domain, filled in from reference TRBV29-1 and TRBJ1-1, reads SAVISQKPSRDICQRGTSLTIQCQVDSQVTMMFWYRQQPGQSLTLIATANQGSEATYESGFVIDKFPISRPNLTFSTLTVSNMSPEDSSIYLCSVEDKTYKAFFGQGTRLTVV.

The chain carries TRBV6-5 and TRBJ2-1, with 7 bases that match TRBD2. The CDR3 spans 15 residues. J was trimmed by 7 bases and V by 0 bases; bases with no gene match: 6. Germline CDR1 and CDR2: MNHEY and SVGAGI. The DNA for the CDR3 is TGTGCCAGCAGTTACTCGGGGGGGGAGCGGAATGAGCAGTTCTTC. Encoded protein: CASSYSGGERNEQFF.

This chain joins TRBV6-5 and TRBJ2-7; D unresolved. Germline V gives CDR1 MNHEY, CDR2 SVGAGI. V lost 2 bases to trimming and J lost 3 bases, with 5 bases between them. The CDR3 is 12 residues long. CDR3 protein: CASSYVGYEQYF. The CDR3 bases are TGTGCCAGCAGTTACGTCGGCTACGAGCAGTACTTC.

CDR3 nucleotide sequence: TGTGCCAGCAGCTTGGGGGACACCTACGAGCAGTACTTC. This translates into CASSLGDTYEQYF. The chain links TRBV5-6 to TRBJ2-7, with D perhaps TRBD1 (6 bases). The CDR3 runs 13 residues. V was trimmed by 0 bases and J by 2 bases, leaving 6 bases between them. The germline V gene has CDR1 SGHDT and CDR2 YYEEEE.

V and J are TRBV6-5 and TRBJ2-2; no definite D call. Trimming took 5 bases from V and 3 from J, leaving 13 bases between them. Per germline, CDR1 MNHEY and CDR2 SVGAGI. The CDR3 is 15 residues long. The CDR3 reads CASSIFEWDTGELFF. CDR3 nucleotides: TGTGCCAGCAGTATTTTCGAGTGGGACACCGGGGAGCTGTTTTTT.